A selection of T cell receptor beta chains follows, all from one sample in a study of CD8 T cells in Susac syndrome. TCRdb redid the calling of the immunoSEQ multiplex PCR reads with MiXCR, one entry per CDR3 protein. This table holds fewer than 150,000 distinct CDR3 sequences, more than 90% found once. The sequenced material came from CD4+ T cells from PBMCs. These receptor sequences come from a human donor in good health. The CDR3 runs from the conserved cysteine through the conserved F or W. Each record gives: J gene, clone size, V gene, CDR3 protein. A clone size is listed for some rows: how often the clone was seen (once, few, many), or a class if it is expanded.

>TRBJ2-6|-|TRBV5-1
CASSLDLSSGANVLTF
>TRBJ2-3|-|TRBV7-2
CASSLGLGTDTQYF
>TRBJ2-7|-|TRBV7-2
CASSLVGLAGGFSYEQYF
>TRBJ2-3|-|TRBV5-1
CASKNGIGDTQYF
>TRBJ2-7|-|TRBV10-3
CAIRDRESVEQYF
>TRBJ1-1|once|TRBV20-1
CSVGEGTRTEAFF
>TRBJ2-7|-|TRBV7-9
CASGETYEQYF
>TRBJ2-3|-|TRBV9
CASSVAAGAADTQYF
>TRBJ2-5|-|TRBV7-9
CASRPDSKQETQYF
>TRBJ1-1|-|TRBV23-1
CASSSSDWNTEAFF
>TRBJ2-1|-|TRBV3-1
CASSQGDYNEQFF
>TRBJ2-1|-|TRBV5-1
CASSWGGNEQFF
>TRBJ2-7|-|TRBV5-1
CASSLVPGVSYEQYF
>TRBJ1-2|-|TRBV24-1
CATSDGVSYGYTF
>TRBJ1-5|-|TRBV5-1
CASSRTGGLEPQHF
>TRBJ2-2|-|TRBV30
CAWRPNTGELFF
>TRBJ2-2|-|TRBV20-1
CSARDVAGVPGELFF
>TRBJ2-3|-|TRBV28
CASSTSFSLAGTTDTQYF
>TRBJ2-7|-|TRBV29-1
CSEPKGGHTAYEQYF
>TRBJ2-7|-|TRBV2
CASRSAVGEQYF
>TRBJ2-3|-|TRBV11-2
CASTKDGHTQYF
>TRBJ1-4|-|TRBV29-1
CSVGGTGSNEKLFF
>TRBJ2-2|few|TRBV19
CASRQLTGELFF
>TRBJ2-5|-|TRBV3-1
CASSLLAGVQETQYF
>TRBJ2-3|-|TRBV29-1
CSVTGLAGFTDTQYF
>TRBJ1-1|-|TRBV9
CASSVEATEAFF
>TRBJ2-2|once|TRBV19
CASSIAPNTGELFF
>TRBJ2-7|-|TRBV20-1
CSARGGTRDEQYF
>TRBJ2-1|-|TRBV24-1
CATSDSVRGEQFF
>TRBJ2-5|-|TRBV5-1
CASSLVQGYGETQYF
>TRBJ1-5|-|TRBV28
CASSPAAPGPQHF
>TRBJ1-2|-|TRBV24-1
CATSDLQGGYTF
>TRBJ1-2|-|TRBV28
CASTVETGGGYGYTF
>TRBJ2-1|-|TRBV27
CASSSIAHSYNEQFF
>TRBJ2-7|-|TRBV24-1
CATSTDRSYEQYF
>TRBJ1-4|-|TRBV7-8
CASSSDILTGKLFF
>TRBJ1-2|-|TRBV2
CASSKTEPLYGYTF
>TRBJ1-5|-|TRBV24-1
CATSDSGTPIPEPQHF
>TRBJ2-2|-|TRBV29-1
CSVQTSGRYTGELFF
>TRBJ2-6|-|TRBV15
CATSGRQGAIGANVLTF
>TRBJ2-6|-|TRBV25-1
CASSAGLRGRPSGANVLTF
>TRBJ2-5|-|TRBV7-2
CASSLVGRGPPWETQYF
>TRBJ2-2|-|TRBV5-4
CASSLGPQLGELFF
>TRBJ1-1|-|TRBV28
CASRRSLTGGNTEAFF
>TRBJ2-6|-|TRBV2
CASSRDRILSGANVLTF
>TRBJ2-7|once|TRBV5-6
CASSLVSSYEQYF
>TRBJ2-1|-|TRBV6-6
CASSYPEVREQFF
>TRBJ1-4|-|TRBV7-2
CASSLASLANEKLFF
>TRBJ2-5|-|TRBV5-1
CASRTVLQETQYF
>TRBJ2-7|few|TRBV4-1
CASSQGRGLSYEQYF
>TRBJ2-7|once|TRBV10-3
CAIGLAGVGEQYF
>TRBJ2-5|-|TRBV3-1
CASSQESYPSLGLFQETQYF
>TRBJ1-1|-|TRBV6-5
CASSYSERGPEAFF
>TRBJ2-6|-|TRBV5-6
CASSPKRSGANVLTF
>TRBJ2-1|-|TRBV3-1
CASSLAGGDNEQFF